Sequencing of this T cell receptor beta chain was carried out in a study of cytomegalovirus exposure and HLA in healthy donors. The table came from immunoSEQ multiplex PCR; TCRdb's copy has only in-frame clones and leaves some out. The table includes 250,000 to 300,000 clones, about 90% detected once. In germline, CDR1 is SGHDN, CDR2 FVKESK. This CDR3 comprises 19 residues. V lost 0 bases and J lost 0; bases outside the gene matches: 10. V is TRBV14 and J is TRBJ1-2; 10 nucleotides match TRBD1. Specimen: PBMCs. This TCR derives from a woman aged 18 to 35 in good health and CMV-seronegative. CDR3 coding DNA: TGTGCCAGCAGCCAAGATCCTGGGGACAGGGGTGGAGCTAACTATGGCTACACCTTC. It encodes CASSQDPGDRGGANYGYTF.